This T cell receptor (beta chain) was sequenced in a study of T cell responses to AZD1222 COVID-19 vaccine. Using immunoSEQ multiplex PCR, the repertoire was profiled, and TCRdb retains in-frame clones only, with some absent. The sample carries 150,000 to 200,000 clones, about nine tenths recorded once. The CDR3 loop spans 13 amino acids. The V end was cut by 8 bases, the J end by 1 base, with 12 bases between. Germline lookup yields CDR1 MNHEY and CDR2 SVGAGI. The V gene is TRBV6-5, the J gene TRBJ2-7, with D unclear. The input for sequencing was peripheral blood, taken on day 0 of AZD1222 vaccination. This clonotype was sampled from an adult in good health. CDR3 region: CASSSGFSYEQYF. The CDR3 bases are TGTGCCAGCTCCTCAGGTTTTTCCTACGAGCAGTACTTC.